What follows are 24 T cell receptor beta chains derived from one specimen sequenced in a study of T cells expressing NK-cell markers. After re-calling the 5' RACE reads, TCRdb lists one entry per CDR3 protein, DNA absent. The sample includes some 390,000 distinct CDR3 sequences. Source material: blood T cells: a sorted CD56 or NKG2C T cell subset, CD4+ or CD8+ T cells, or bulk PBMC T cells (not recorded which). Receptors were obtained from a woman in her fifties or sixties in good health.

The chain couples TRBV20-1 to TRBJ2-1; the TCRdb D gene call, TRBD2, has no DNA to confirm it. CDR1 and CDR2 from the germline V gene are DFQATT and SNEGSKA (reference sequence). The CDR3 sequence is 12 residues long. The CDR3 loop is CSVVGGGNEQFF.

CDR3 protein: CATSRDHGAGAEDEQFF. The chain couples TRBV15 to TRBJ2-1; there is no DNA to check the TCRdb D call of TRBD2. The CDR3 has 17 amino acids. Germline V CDR1 and CDR2: LNHNV, YYDKDF (reference sequence).

The chain combines TRBV6-1 with TRBJ2-3; no DNA is available, so the TRBD1 call from TCRdb remains unchecked. CDR3 size: 13 residues. Germline lookup yields CDR1 MNHNS and CDR2 SASEGT. Here the CDR3 reads CASSEARSVREYF.

The chain couples TRBV10-3 to TRBJ2-3; the TCRdb D gene call, TRBD1, has no DNA to confirm it. This CDR3 contains 12 residues. Per the germline V gene, CDR1 is ENHRY and CDR2 is SYGVKD. The CDR3 here is CASGGSTDTQYF.

The rearrangement joins TRBV12-3 or TRBV12-4 to TRBJ1-2. This CDR3 has 14 amino acids. CDR3 residues: CASSLMRANYGYTF.

The J gene is TRBJ2-1, the V gene TRBV7-9; TCRdb selects TRBD2, and the lack of DNA leaves this call unchecked. Germline V CDR1 and CDR2: SEHNR, FQNEAQ (reference sequence). This CDR3 has 17 amino acids. The CDR3 protein is CASRPRYGGLLNNEQFF.

The chain employs TRBV9 and TRBJ2-1; the TCRdb D gene call, TRBD2, has no DNA to confirm it. The CDR3 runs to 15 residues. CDR1 and CDR2 from the germline V gene are SGDLS and YYNGEE. CDR3 sequence reads: CASSESSGSYNEQFF.

The CDR3 loop is CSAQKGQILQETQYF. The gene calls are TRBV20-1 and TRBJ2-5; checking the TCRdb D call of TRBD1 is not possible without DNA. Germline loops: CDR1 DFQATT, CDR2 SNEGSKA (reference sequence). The CDR3 totals 15 residues.

The V call is TRBV5-1, the J call TRBJ2-1. Germline V gene lookup returns CDR1 SGHRS and CDR2 YFSETQ. This CDR3 has 14 amino acids. This chain's CDR3 is CASSWTRALNEQFF.

The rearrangement links TRBV29-1 to TRBJ2-1; TCRdb's D gene call, TRBD1, goes unchecked for lack of DNA. This CDR3 has 12 residues. The V gene's germline CDR1 is SQVTM and CDR2 ANQGSEA. This CDR3 reads CSEKTGGNEQFF.

This chain uses TRBV3-1 with TRBJ2-5; the TCRdb D gene call, TRBD2, has no DNA to confirm it. The CDR3 is 17 residues long. Germline lookup yields CDR1 LGHDT and CDR2 YNNKEL (reference sequence). The CDR3 loop reads CASSQDLLAGEGETQYF.

The chain uses TRBV7-9 and TRBJ2-3; TCRdb lists TRBD2, though no DNA is available to test this call. The CDR3 is 14 amino acids. CDR1 and CDR2 from the germline V gene are SEHNR and FQNEAQ (reference sequence). The CDR3 region is CASSASGRPDTQYF.

This rearrangement joins TRBV7-8 to TRBJ1-2. CDR1 and CDR2 from the germline V gene are SGHVS and FQNEAQ. The CDR3 is 11 amino acids. CDR3 residues: CASYGESGYTF.

The chain joins TRBV4-1 to TRBJ1-1. Germline CDR1 reads MGHRA; CDR2 reads YSYEKL. The CDR3 runs to 12 residues. CDR3 residues: CASSQVGHEAFF.

The chain is built from TRBV27 and TRBJ2-1; no DNA is available, so the TRBD2 call from TCRdb remains unchecked. Per the germline V gene, CDR1 is MNHEY and CDR2 is SMNVEV (reference sequence). CDR3 size: 15 residues. CDR3 sequence reads: CASSLVSGSRSEQFF.

The J gene is TRBJ2-1, the V gene TRBV20-1; TCRdb reports TRBD2, a call that lacks DNA to check it against. From germline, CDR1 is DFQATT and CDR2 SNEGSKA (reference sequence). The CDR3 has 16 residues. The CDR3 spells CSASPSGPRPYNEQFF.

The rearrangement uses TRBV20-1 and TRBJ1-3; TCRdb names TRBD1, which stays unverified in the absence of DNA. Per the germline V gene, CDR1 is DFQATT and CDR2 is SNEGSKA (reference sequence). The CDR3 consists of 14 residues. CDR3 sequence reads: CSATDRAGRNTIYF.

This chain connects TRBV10-2 to TRBJ2-7; TCRdb's D call of TRBD1 is untestable without DNA. The CDR3 is 16 amino acids. Germline lookup yields CDR1 WSHSY and CDR2 SAAADI. CDR3 loop: CASSEIPAGLGYEQYF.

The chain uses TRBV5-1 and TRBJ2-7; TCRdb's D call of TRBD1 is untestable without DNA. CDR3 size: 14 residues. The germline V gene has CDR1 SGHRS and CDR2 YFSETQ. This CDR3 reads CASSFSQRGDEQYF. Filled out from reference TRBV5-1 and TRBJ2-7, the complete variable domain reads KAGVTQTPRYLIKTRGQQVTLSCSPISGHRSVSWYQQTPGQGLQFLFEYFSETQRNKGNFPGRFSGRQFSNSRSEMNVSTLELGDSALYLCASSFSQRGDEQYFGPGTRLTVT.

The chain has TRBV10-3 and TRBJ2-7. CDR3 size: 14 residues. Germline assignment: CDR1 ENHRY and CDR2 SYGVKD. The CDR3 here is CAISESGPHYEQYF.

The J gene is TRBJ2-5, the V gene TRBV29-1; the D call of TRBD1 rests on TCRdb alone, since no DNA is present to check it. The germline V gene encodes CDR1 SQVTM and CDR2 ANQGSEA. The CDR3 runs 16 residues. The CDR3: CSVGPWGRESRETQYF.

The chain combines TRBV29-1 with TRBJ2-7; the D call of TRBD1 rests on TCRdb alone, since no DNA is present to check it. CDR3 length: 13 amino acids. Germline loops: CDR1 SQVTM, CDR2 ANQGSEA. The CDR3 protein is CSVATGISGEQYF.

The V and J genes are TRBV19 and TRBJ1-6; no DNA is available, so the TRBD1 call from TCRdb remains unchecked. The CDR3 runs to 16 residues. CDR1 LNHDA and CDR2 SQIVND come from the germline V gene (reference sequence). The CDR3 sequence is CASSIQGDRLRSPLHF.

The chain is built from TRBV3-1 and TRBJ2-7. This CDR3 contains 13 residues. Per germline, CDR1 LGHDT and CDR2 YNNKEL (reference sequence). The CDR3 loop is CASSLGELYEQYF.